Below, 14 T cell receptor beta chains from the same sample are listed, as sequenced in a study of shared clonotypes between healthy human individuals. Clones were sequenced by immunoSEQ multiplex PCR, and TCRdb holds only the in-frame ones, with some missing. The sample shows millions of clones, approximately 92% of them seen only once. The specimen sequenced was naive CD4+ T cells sorted from blood. Noted subset: CD45RA+ positively selected. Source of these receptors: a young man in good health.

This rearrangement joins TRBV2 to TRBJ2-7; D gene unclear. Germline V gene sequence: CDR1 SNHLY, CDR2 FYNNEI. The CDR3 is 12 amino acids. Between the trimmed V and J ends, which lost 8 bases and 7 bases, there was a span of 15 bases. DNA of the CDR3: TGTGCCAGCTCTGCAAATGGGGTAGAGCAGTACTTC. This sequence encodes CASSANGVEQYF.

This clone was found a few times. The J gene is TRBJ1-1, the V gene TRBV14; 7 nucleotides agree with TRBD1. The CDR3 loop spans 15 amino acids. The germline V gene encodes CDR1 SGHDN and CDR2 FVKESK. The ends lost 1 base at V and 4 bases at J; junction bases unmatched: 6. The CDR3 region is CASSQGGQSSTEAFF. For the CDR3, the DNA is TGTGCCAGCAGCCAAGGGGGACAGAGTAGCACTGAAGCTTTCTTT.

The CDR3: CASGFVQNTQYF. CDR3 coding DNA: TGTGCTAGTGGTTTTGTACAAAATACGCAGTATTTT. V usage is TRBV12-5 and J usage is TRBJ2-3; D not resolved. There are 12 residues in the CDR3. V lost 3 bases to trimming and J lost 7 bases, with 8 bases between them. CDR1 is LGHNT and CDR2 is FRNRAP in the germline V gene.

J is TRBJ2-2 and V is TRBV9, with D perhaps matching TRBD2 (6 bases). CDR3 length equals 16 residues. Germline loops: CDR1 SGDLS, CDR2 YYNGEE. V lost 6 bases and J lost 2, with 17 bases in between. In DNA form, the CDR3 reads TGTGCCAGCACCCGAGCGGGCAGGGTAAACACCGGGGAGCTGTTTTTT. Its protein is CASTRAGRVNTGELFF. Full variable domain (outside the CDR3, taken from reference TRBV9 and TRBJ2-2): DSGVTQTPKHLITATGQRVTLRCSPRSGDLSVYWYQQSLDQGLQFLIQYYNGEERAKGNILERFSAQQFPDLHSELNLSSLELGDSALYFCASTRAGRVNTGELFFGEGSRLTVL.

V is TRBV5-3 and J is TRBJ2-1, with D perhaps TRBD2 (6 bases). TRBV5-3 is treated as an ORF (open reading frame) with a function not yet certain. This CDR3 spans 16 amino acids. V was pared by 4 bases and J by 3 bases, with 17 bases between. CDR3 bases: TGTGCCAGAAGCAGAACAAAGCGGGCGCTCTACAATGAGCAGTTCTTC. Amino acid sequence: CARSRTKRALYNEQFF.

This chain connects TRBV7-3 to TRBJ2-3; D gene uncertain. In germline, CDR1 is SGHTA, CDR2 FQGTGA. The CDR3 sequence is 16 residues long. V gave up 2 bases and J gave up 3 bases, with 15 bases separating them. CDR3 loop: CASSLGVVGRTDTQYF. The CDR3 nucleotides read TGTGCCAGCAGCTTAGGGGTAGTAGGACGAACAGATACGCAGTATTTT.

This chain connects TRBV10-1 to TRBJ2-3; 12 positions agree with TRBD2. The CDR3 has 17 residues. Germline values: CDR1 WNHNN, CDR2 SYGVQD (reference sequence). Losses at the gene ends were 3 bases for V and 2 bases for J; bases not matched to a gene: 6. The DNA of the CDR3 is TGCGCCAGCAGTGATGAACTAGCGGGGGGACCCACAGATACGCAGTATTTT. This codes for CASSDELAGGPTDTQYF.

The chain carries TRBV6-6 and TRBJ1-1, with D possibly TRBD1 on 5 matching bases. CDR1 MNHNY and CDR2 SVGAGI come from the germline V gene (reference sequence). V gave up 7 bases and J gave up 1 base, with 16 bases separating them. This CDR3 contains 15 residues. CDR3 DNA sequence: TGTGCCAGCAAGTTACGGGGGATTCCGAACACTGAAGCTTTCTTT. Its translation is CASKLRGIPNTEAFF.

J is TRBJ2-2 and V is TRBV5-6, with TRBD1 identical over 7 bases. Germline values: CDR1 SGHDT, CDR2 YYEEEE. J gave up 1 base and V 4 bases, and 4 bases lay outside the gene matches. This CDR3 spans 15 amino acids. CDR3 amino acids: CASSTGQMNTGELFF. In DNA, the CDR3 is TGTGCCAGCAGCACGGGACAGATGAACACCGGGGAGCTGTTTTTT. The full variable domain, its missing parts supplied by reference TRBV5-6 and TRBJ2-2, is DAGVTQSPTHLIKTRGQQVTLRCSPKSGHDTVSWYQQALGQGPQFIFQYYEEEERQRGNFPDRFSGHQFPNYSSELNVNALLLGDSALYLCASSTGQMNTGELFFGEGSRLTVL.

The sample holds one count of this clone. This chain links TRBV7-9 with TRBJ2-7, with D tentatively TRBD1 (6 bases). There are 13 residues in the CDR3. With 5 bases removed from V and 4 bases from J, the gap between germline ends came to 12 bases. Germline loops: CDR1 SEHNR, CDR2 FQNEAQ (reference sequence). CDR3 in amino acids: CASSPRQEYEQYF. CDR3 bases: TGTGCCAGCAGCCCTAGACAGGAGTACGAGCAGTACTTC.

The J gene is TRBJ2-5, the V gene TRBV5-1; the D gene is possibly TRBD2 (6 bases). V lost 4 bases and J 11 bases, leaving 21 bases between the germline ends. CDR1 SGHRS and CDR2 YFSETQ come from the germline V gene. There are 14 residues in the CDR3. In DNA form, the CDR3 reads TGCGCCAGCAGCCCCAGCGGCGGGACCGGAGAGCAGTACTTC. This sequence encodes CASSPSGGTGEQYF.

The chain carries TRBV30 and TRBJ1-4; a possible D gene is TRBD1 (5 bases). Trimming took off 7 bases at V and 3 bases at J, with 15 bases between the two ends. CDR3 length: 14 amino acids. Germline lookup yields CDR1 GTSNPN and CDR2 SVGIG (reference sequence). In DNA form, the CDR3 reads TGTGCCTATAACCTGGGGGGAGCTAATGAAAAACTGTTTTTT. Protein: CAYNLGGANEKLFF. Supplemented by reference TRBV30 and TRBJ1-4, the full variable domain reads SQTIHQWPATLVQPVGSPLSLECTVEGTSNPNLYWYRQAAGRGLQLLFYSVGIGQISSEVPQNLSASRPQDRQFILSSKKLLLSDSGFYLCAYNLGGANEKLFFGSGTQLSVL.

Turning to this clone: The identical CDR3 is also encoded by other nucleotide sequences in the sample. CDR3 sequence: CASSPGQGGQPQHF. CDR3 sequence (DNA): TGTGCCAGCTCACCGGGGCAGGGCGGTCAGCCCCAGCATTTT. J is TRBJ1-5 and V is TRBV18; the D gene is possibly TRBD1 (5 bases). This CDR3 is built from 14 residues. Between the trimmed V and J ends, which lost 3 bases and 6 bases, there was a span of 12 bases. The germline V gene encodes CDR1 KGHSH and CDR2 LQKENI.

Remarks on this clone: This same CDR3 is encoded by further DNA sequences in the sample. The CDR3 spells CAWSVGRTSSYNEQFF. The CDR3 region has the DNA TGTGCCTGGAGTGTCGGGAGGACCAGCTCCTACAATGAGCAGTTCTTC. V is TRBV30 and J is TRBJ2-1, with 7 bases fitting TRBD2. The germline V gene has CDR1 GTSNPN and CDR2 SVGIG (reference sequence). The CDR3 length is 16 residues. V lost 0 bases, J lost 0 bases, and 5 bases stayed unmatched.